This T cell receptor beta chain was documented in a study of T cell clonotyping in hematopoietic cell transplantation. Overall study results and limits: Few recipient clonotypes overlapped donors; over 95% were de novo at given depth. After transplant, recipient diversity fell while pathologically expanded clonotypes grew through day 180. Broader posttransplant TCR repertoire diversity was predicted by graft donor and pretransplant recipient Inverse Simpson Index values.

This CDR3 is built from 16 residues. V was shortened by 4 bases and J by 4 bases, with 17 bases between the two germline ends. Per the germline V gene, CDR1 is MNHNY and CDR2 is SVGAGI (reference sequence). This table comes from immunoSEQ multiplex PCR, and its TCRdb copy is limited to in-frame clones, with some not included. The top ten hold roughly 13% of the sample, which has approximately 11,000 clones, approximately 51% seen once. A few counts support this clone. Its antigen is currently unknown. This chain joins TRBV6-6 and TRBJ1-5; no reliable D call. The sequencing used peripheral blood mononuclear cells, collected 100 days after allogeneic stem cell transplant. This TCR was sampled from a female patient in her 50s who had an allogeneic stem cell transplant from an unrelated donor, so the T cells may come from the graft donor. Some clones in this sample may be carry-over from other donors' samples. The CDR3 sequence: CASSSGFDYPNQPQHF. CDR3 sequence (DNA): TGTGCCAGCAGTTCTGGGTTTGATTATCCAAATCAGCCCCAGCATTTT.